A single sample gave rise to the 2 T cell receptor beta chains below, sequenced in a study of CD8 T cells in ankylosing spondylitis. Broader study findings: There was a TCR beta motif, made of several highly homologous variants, that appeared characteristic of ankylosing spondylitis blood.

A single record per CDR3 protein comes from TCRdb applying MiXCR to the 5' RACE reads. The data contain a few hundred thousand distinct CDR3 sequences, 15% to 20% of them singletons. Their target antigens are unknown. Source material: blood, either unsorted or a sorted T cell fraction (not recorded which). These receptors all stem from a male donor with ankylosing spondylitis.

This clonotype was seen a handful of times. The J gene is TRBJ1-1, the V gene TRBV9; D is unclear. Germline lookup yields CDR1 SGDLS and CDR2 YYNGEE. This CDR3 contains 13 residues. Trimming stripped 0 bases from V and 1 base from J, with 4 bases between. CDR3 region: CASSVGKNTEAFF. The CDR3 DNA reads as TGTGCCAGCAGCGTAGGAAAGAACACTGAAGCTTTCTTT.

The V and J genes are TRBV29-1 and TRBJ1-1; weak D call: TRBD1 (6 bases). Trimming took off 0 bases at V and 2 bases at J, with 16 bases between the two ends. In germline, CDR1 is SQVTM, CDR2 ANQGSEA. The CDR3 runs 16 residues. The chain's CDR3 is CSVEERGAGSNTEAFF. In DNA form, the CDR3 reads TGCAGCGTTGAAGAGCGGGGGGCAGGGAGTAACACTGAAGCTTTCTTT.